This TCR beta chain was documented in a study of beta chain features in type 1 diabetes. Study summary: Regarding age, gender and cell yields, patients proved similar to healthy donors. Regarding the study as a whole: Compared with healthy donors, patients appeared to share more similar naive, central memory and regulatory TCRB repertoires. Type 1 diabetes patients had TCRB CDR3s that were shorter (moderately but significantly so) in all four CD4+ subsets. The cDNA sequencing approach could over-represent high-TCR-expressing cells.

A few counts support this clone. Its antigen is still unknown. V shed 7 bases and J 6 bases; nucleotides not matched to a gene: 22. The CDR3 loop spans 18 amino acids. Germline V gene lookup returns CDR1 SQVTM and CDR2 ANQGSEA. Every bit of the isolated RNA underwent reverse transcription, so sequencing read expressed TCRB transcripts. Libraries were prepared by immunoSEQ multiplex PCR; TCRdb keeps only in-frame clonotypes and omits some of them. Of roughly 400,000 clones detected, 11% to 15% appear once; the ten largest clones hold about 0.034%. This receptor was taken from a man aged 25-45 years in good health. The sample was naive CD4+ T cells from blood. The chain combines TRBV29-1 with TRBJ2-3; 10 nucleotides match TRBD2. This CDR3 reads CSAQGATGLAGAGDTQYF. CDR3 nucleotides: TGCAGCGCTCAGGGGGCGACAGGGCTAGCGGGAGCGGGGGATACGCAGTATTTT.